A single sample is the source of the 3 T cell receptor beta chains below, sequenced in a study of blood T cells in healthy people across ages. A second PCR of 7 to 11 cycles used a sample-barcoded 5' primer and a J-beta primer mix. TCRdb reanalysed the 5' RACE reads using MiXCR and keeps one entry per CDR3 protein. The data hold 600,000 to 850,000 distinct CDR3 sequences, with 25% observed a single time. These data also formed part of another study, on T cells of mothers and their children.

The sequenced sample was blood. The receptors shown here come from a boy younger than 18 in good health.

This clonotype was counted only a few times. The CDR3 nucleotides are TGTGCCAGCAGTTTTTCGGCCTTAGAGACCCAGTACTTC. This translates into CASSFSALETQYF. V usage is TRBV6-5 and J usage is TRBJ2-5; no clear D gene. In germline, CDR1 is MNHEY, CDR2 SVGAGI. Trimming pared 4 bases from V and 4 bases from J, leaving 10 bases between. The CDR3 contains 13 residues.

The CDR3 spells CSVAGPAYEQYF. The DNA of the CDR3 is TGCAGCGTTGCCGGTCCTGCCTACGAGCAGTACTTC. This sequence joins TRBV29-1 and TRBJ2-7, with no clear D. V gave up 4 bases and J gave up 2 bases, with 9 bases separating them. The V gene's germline CDR1 is SQVTM and CDR2 ANQGSEA. This CDR3 comprises 12 residues.

This clonotype was observed a few times. The V gene is TRBV7-6, the J gene TRBJ2-5; the D gene is possibly TRBD1 (7 bases). The CDR3 is made up of 15 amino acids. V lost 5 bases to trimming and J lost 0 bases, with 13 bases between them. The germline V gene has CDR1 SGHVS and CDR2 FNYEAQ. Written as DNA, the CDR3 is TGTGCCAGCAGCCGCGGAGGGACAGACCAAGAGACCCAGTACTTC. The encoded protein is CASSRGGTDQETQYF.